A single T cell receptor (beta chain) is shown here with its context. V shed 6 bases and J shed 7 bases, with 16 bases lying between them. From germline, CDR1 is SGHAT and CDR2 FQNNGV. This CDR3 spans 14 amino acids. The sample belongs to a study of blood T cell dynamics during melanoma immunotherapy. In the study overall: Patients with metastatic melanoma got pembrolizumab or nivolumab-ipilimumab as first-line care.

The time point: week 3, after first cycle of checkpoint inhibitor. DNA loading was fixed at 350 to 450 ng for all bulk PBMC samples. Only in-frame clones appear in the TCRdb table, and some are missing; sequencing was by immunoSEQ multiplex PCR. The table includes several thousand clones, around 82% detected once. This clonotype was obtained from a human donor with melanoma. This chain uses TRBV11-2 with TRBJ1-3; no firm D call. The sample consisted of blood, taken from a patient treated with checkpoint blockade. Written as DNA, the CDR3 is TGTGCCAGCAGTGACCTAATTAAAGGGAACACCATATATTTT. It yields the protein CASSDLIKGNTIYF.